This paragraph covers one T cell receptor (beta chain) sequence. Profiling relied on immunoSEQ multiplex PCR, and the TCRdb table lists in-frame clones only, not all of them. This sample has 77,000 or so clones, with roughly 87% found just once. The data were taken from a study of OX40 agonist ivuxolimab in advanced cancers. Germline CDR1 is SGHTA and CDR2 is FQGTGA. The CDR3 has 13 amino acids. V trimming: 4 bases; J trimming: 10 bases; junction bases outside the gene matches: 6. The genes are TRBV7-3 and TRBJ2-1, with TRBD1 matching 8 bases. Specimen: CD4+ or CD8+ T cells sorted from blood, collected in a trial of the OX40 agonist ivuxolimab. The sequence derives from an adult with an advanced solid tumor such as melanoma, head and neck, liver or kidney cancer. The CDR3 region is CASSSDRGGEQFF. In DNA, the CDR3 is TGTGCCAGCAGCTCCGACAGGGGTGGGGAGCAGTTCTTC.